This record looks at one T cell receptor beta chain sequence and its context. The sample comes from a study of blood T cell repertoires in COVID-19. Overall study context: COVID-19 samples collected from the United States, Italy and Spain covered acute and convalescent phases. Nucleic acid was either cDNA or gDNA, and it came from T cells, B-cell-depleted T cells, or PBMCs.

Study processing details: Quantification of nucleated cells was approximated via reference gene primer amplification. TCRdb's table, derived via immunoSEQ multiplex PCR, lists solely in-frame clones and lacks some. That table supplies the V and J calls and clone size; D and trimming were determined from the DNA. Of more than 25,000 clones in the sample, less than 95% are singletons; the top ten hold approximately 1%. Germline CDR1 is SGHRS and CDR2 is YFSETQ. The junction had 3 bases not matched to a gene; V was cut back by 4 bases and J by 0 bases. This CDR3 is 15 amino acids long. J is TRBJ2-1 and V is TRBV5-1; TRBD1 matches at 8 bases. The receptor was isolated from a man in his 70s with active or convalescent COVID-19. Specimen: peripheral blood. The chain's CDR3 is CASSPGGLSYNEQFF. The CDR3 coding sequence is TGCGCCAGCAGCCCAGGGGGCCTCTCCTACAATGAGCAGTTCTTC.